This T cell receptor beta chain was identified during a study of cytomegalovirus exposure and HLA in healthy donors. Study-wide findings and caveats: The dataset shows that most TCR sequences were rare, while some public TCRs occurred in many donors. Immune exposure data for these donors was limited to CMV serostatus. Diagnosis of cytomegalovirus status made by the classifier reportedly showed high specificity and sensitivity.

As regards this clone: Its antigen is unidentified.

The primer mix had 60 Vbeta and 13 Jbeta primers. Libraries were prepared by immunoSEQ multiplex PCR; TCRdb keeps only in-frame clonotypes and omits some of them. This table holds 55,000 to 65,000 clones, roughly 84% found once. Sequencing was done on a sample of PBMCs. The source is a woman in her 30s in good health and CMV-seronegative.

CDR3 protein: CASAQDSGNTIYF. As DNA, the CDR3 is TGTGCTTCTGCCCAGGACAGTGGAAACACCATATATTTT. The chain combines TRBV11-3 with TRBJ1-3, with a weak D call TRBD1 (6 bases). This CDR3 spans 13 amino acids. Germline CDR1 SGHNT, CDR2 YENEEA.